Below, 12 T cell receptor beta chains from the same sample are listed, as sequenced in a study of T cells in Graves' hyperthyroidism and ophthalmopathy. TCR beta CDR3 region amplification was performed from RNA transcripts. RT-PCR in the first round (using the HTBI primer set) targeted the TCR CDR3. TCRdb used MiXCR to reprocess the multiplex PCR reads, holding one entry per CDR3 protein. Among around 290,000 distinct CDR3 sequences listed, around 15% were seen once. The sample was blood. These receptors were obtained from a woman aged 40 to 50 with Graves' hyperthyroidism.

This clonotype came up many times. The chain combines TRBV27 with TRBJ1-1; no definite D call. Germline CDR1 is MNHEY and CDR2 is SMNVEV (reference sequence). Trimming cost V 0 bases and J 2 bases, with 13 bases left between them. The CDR3 is 16 residues long. CDR3 nucleotides: TGTGCCAGCAGTTTATCAGCAAGACTTCCAAACACTGAAGCTTTCTTT. It translates to CASSLSARLPNTEAFF.

This clonotype showed up many times. This chain joins TRBV24-1 and TRBJ1-1; D might be TRBD1 (6 bases). The CDR3 is made up of 16 amino acids. CDR1 KGHDR and CDR2 SFDVKD come from the germline V gene. The ends were cut back, 3 bases at V and 2 bases at J, with 15 bases in the middle. The CDR3 loop reads CATSDGGGQGNTEAFF. CDR3 coding DNA: TGTGCCACCAGTGATGGGGGGGGCCAGGGAAACACTGAAGCTTTCTTT.

In this sample, this clonotype turned up many times. The chain joins TRBV20-1 to TRBJ1-3; TRBD1 agrees at 7 bases. The J segment lost 6 bases and the V segment lost 2 bases, leaving 1 base of the junction unmatched. The CDR3 length is 12 residues. The germline V gene has CDR1 DFQATT and CDR2 SNEGSKA (reference sequence). Here the CDR3 reads CSARQGENTIYF. The CDR3, as DNA: TGCAGTGCTAGACAGGGGGAAAACACCATATATTTT.

This clonotype showed up many times. The chain recombines TRBV3-1 with TRBJ2-1; D unclear. The germline V gene encodes CDR1 LGHDT and CDR2 YNNKEL (reference sequence). Trimming pared 4 bases from V and 5 bases from J, leaving 12 bases between. This CDR3 is built from 14 residues. The CDR3 nucleotides read TGTGCCAGCAGCCCCGCCCTGGGCGACAATGAGCAGTTCTTC. As protein: CASSPALGDNEQFF.

There are a few counts of this clonotype. V usage is TRBV7-9 and J usage is TRBJ1-4; D remains unclear. CDR3 size: 14 residues. Germline V lookup: CDR1 SEHNR, CDR2 FQNEAQ (reference sequence). V gave up 3 bases and J gave up 4 bases, with 9 bases separating them. DNA of the CDR3: TGTGCCAGCAGCTTGGCCAGCGGTAATGAAAAACTGTTTTTT. Protein product: CASSLASGNEKLFF.

This clonotype was observed at least ten times. This rearrangement joins TRBV18 to TRBJ2-7; D is ambiguous. The CDR3 length is 13 residues. V lost 2 bases and J 3 bases, leaving 8 bases between the germline ends. Germline CDR1 and CDR2: KGHSH and LQKENI. DNA of the CDR3: TGTGCCAGCTCACCAACCGTAGACTACGAGCAGTACTTC. Encoded protein: CASSPTVDYEQYF. The complete variable domain, with remaining parts taken from reference TRBV18 and TRBJ2-7, reads NAGVMQNPRHLVRRRGQEARLRCSPMKGHSHVYWYRQLPEEGLKFMVYLQKENIIDESGMPKERFSAEFPKEGPSILRIQQVVRGDSAAYFCASSPTVDYEQYFGPGTRLTVT.

This clonotype was counted many times. CDR3 protein: CASQFSGDTEAFF. CDR3 coding DNA: TGTGCCAGCCAATTCTCGGGGGACACTGAAGCTTTCTTT. The rearrangement joins TRBV5-5 to TRBJ1-1; D possibly corresponds to TRBD1 (5 bases). Trimming stripped 7 bases from V and 3 bases from J, with 13 bases between. The CDR3 has 13 residues. Germline V lookup: CDR1 SGHKS, CDR2 YYEKEE (reference sequence).

This clonotype was seen ten or more times. This rearrangement joins TRBV18 to TRBJ2-5, with D unresolved. The germline gives CDR1 KGHSH, CDR2 LQKENI. The CDR3 sequence is 12 residues long. V was clipped by 1 base and J by 1 base, with 1 base between them. The CDR3 nucleotides read TGTGCCAGCTCACCACTCCAAGAGACCCAGTACTTC. Translated, it gives CASSPLQETQYF. The entire variable domain, with the rest obtained from reference TRBV18 and TRBJ2-5, is as follows: NAGVMQNPRHLVRRRGQEARLRCSPMKGHSHVYWYRQLPEEGLKFMVYLQKENIIDESGMPKERFSAEFPKEGPSILRIQQVVRGDSAAYFCASSPLQETQYFGPGTRLLVL.

In this sample, this clonotype turned up many times. This sequence joins TRBV11-2 and TRBJ1-1; D not certain. CDR3 size: 15 residues. V gave up 3 bases and J gave up 0 bases, with 11 bases separating them. The germline gives CDR1 SGHAT, CDR2 FQNNGV. The DNA for the CDR3 is TGTGCCAGCAGCTTGGTCGGTGGGATGAACACTGAAGCTTTCTTT. It specifies CASSLVGGMNTEAFF.

The chain uses TRBV7-2 and TRBJ2-1; 8 positions match TRBD1. Trimming took 7 bases from V and 3 from J; bases not matched to a gene: 8. The CDR3 totals 15 residues. Germline CDR1 SGHTA, CDR2 FQGNSA. For the CDR3, the DNA is TGTGCCAGCACCCTAGACAGGGGCGTCTACAATGAGCAGTTCTTC. This encodes CASTLDRGVYNEQFF.

The chain carries TRBV6-5 and TRBJ1-2; D ambiguous. V lost 0 bases and J 1 base, leaving 12 bases between the germline ends. This CDR3 contains 16 residues. Germline lookup yields CDR1 MNHEY and CDR2 SVGAGI. The CDR3 DNA reads as TGTGCCAGCAGTTACTCGATAGGTCGGGGTAACTATGGCTACACCTTC. Translation gives CASSYSIGRGNYGYTF.

The J gene is TRBJ1-3, the V gene TRBV7-9; D call uncertain. V was trimmed by 3 bases and J by 8 bases, leaving 14 bases between them. The germline CDR1 and CDR2 sequences are SEHNR and FQNEAQ (reference sequence). This CDR3 has 14 amino acids. CDR3 amino acids: CASSFSTEIHTIYF. CDR3 DNA sequence: TGTGCCAGCAGCTTTAGTACGGAGATTCACACCATATATTTT.